This T cell receptor beta chain appears in the sequencing data of a study of shared clonotypes between healthy human individuals. V dropped 5 bases and J dropped 6; count of bases not matched to a gene: 13. This CDR3 has 15 residues. Germline lookup yields CDR1 MNHEY and CDR2 SMNVEV (reference sequence). Findings of the study overall: Across several donors, naive CD4 shared 5% to 6.5%, naive CD8 3.5% to 4%, memory CD4 roughly 2.2%, memory CD8 0.4% to 0.5%. Sampling used blood alone; tissue repertoires probably differ.

Of note for this clone: No antigen is known for it.

Sequenced by immunoSEQ multiplex PCR; TCRdb stores in-frame clones only, minus some. The sample holds 1.4 million to 1.5 million clones, roughly 95% seen once. Sequencing input: naive CD4+ T cells sorted from blood. Subset described: CD45RA+ positively selected. The receptor's source is a man aged 30 to 45 in good health. The chain uses TRBV27 and TRBJ2-7; 7 nucleotides match TRBD1. CDR3 protein: CASSPQRGRNPEQYF. Written as DNA, the CDR3 is TGTGCCAGCAGTCCCCAAAGGGGGCGAAATCCCGAGCAGTACTTC.